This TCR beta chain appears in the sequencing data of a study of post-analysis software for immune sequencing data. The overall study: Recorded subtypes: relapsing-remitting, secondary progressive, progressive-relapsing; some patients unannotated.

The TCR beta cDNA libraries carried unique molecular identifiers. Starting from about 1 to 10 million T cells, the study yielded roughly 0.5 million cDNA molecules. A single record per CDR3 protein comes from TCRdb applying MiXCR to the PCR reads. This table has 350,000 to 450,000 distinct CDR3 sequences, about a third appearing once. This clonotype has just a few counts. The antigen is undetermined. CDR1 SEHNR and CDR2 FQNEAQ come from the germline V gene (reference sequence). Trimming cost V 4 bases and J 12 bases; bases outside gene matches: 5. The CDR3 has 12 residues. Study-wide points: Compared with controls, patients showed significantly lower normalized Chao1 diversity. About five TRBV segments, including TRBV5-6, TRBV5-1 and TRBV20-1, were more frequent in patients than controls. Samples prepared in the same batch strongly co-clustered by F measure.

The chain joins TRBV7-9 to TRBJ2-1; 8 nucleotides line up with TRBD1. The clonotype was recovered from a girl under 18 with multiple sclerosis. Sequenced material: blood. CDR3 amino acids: CASSSGTGGQFF. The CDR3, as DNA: TGTGCCAGCAGCTCGGGGACAGGAGGGCAGTTCTTC.